In this sample, the clone carrying this T cell receptor beta chain turned up many times. Antigen specificity is unknown. Trimming shortened V by 6 bases and J by 8 bases, and 14 bases separated the two germline ends. This CDR3 is 13 amino acids long. Preparation of the TCRbeta library was carried out with unique molecular identifiers. Via MiXCR, TCRdb re-called the PCR reads, giving one row per CDR3 protein. The sample consists of about 250,000 distinct CDR3 sequences, around 25% of them appearing once. The sample comes from a study of T-cell reconstitution after alpha-beta-depleted transplantation in children. Study-wide points: At one year after transplant, newly produced T cells mostly accounted for T-cell counts and diversity. Two months or so post-transplant, alpha-beta T cells reportedly derived from several hundred expanded graft clones. Surviving thymic progenitors and recipient T cells were the source of high TCRbeta diversity at day 60 in some patients.

The sequencing used PBMCs, mostly from graft donor cells, collected 360 days after TCRalphabeta/CD19-depleted stem cell transplant. The V call is TRBV12-3 or TRBV12-4, the J call TRBJ1-3; maybe TRBD1 (5 bases). The clonotype comes from a female patient aged 2-15 years who had a stem cell transplant for congenital amegakaryocytic thrombocytopenia, so the T cells may come from the graft donor. The CDR3 protein is CASRFWGGDTIYF. In DNA form, the CDR3 reads TGTGCCAGCAGATTCTGGGGCGGAGACACCATATATTTT.